The next 16 T cell receptor beta chains were all read from a single sample in a study of Graves' ophthalmopathy and Graves' hyperthyroidism. The study amplified TCR beta CDR3 regions using RNA transcripts. HTBI primers were used in a first-round RT-PCR, which preceded a second-round multiplex PCR. Using its own MiXCR run on the multiplex PCR reads, TCRdb lists one record per CDR3 protein. The data contain about 740,000 distinct CDR3 sequences, 40% of them seen just once; the ten biggest clones take up 35% to 55%. The sequenced material came from peripheral blood. The receptors stem from an adult man with Graves' ophthalmopathy.

This chain links TRBV19 with TRBJ1-1; 7 positions match TRBD1. The germline CDR1 and CDR2 sequences are LNHDA and SQIVND (reference sequence). The length of the CDR3 is 14 residues. Trimming cost V 1 base and J 7 bases; bases outside gene matches: 6. CDR3 bases: TGTGCCAGTAGTATAGGTGCCGGGACAGATGAAGCTTTCTTT. This codes for CASSIGAGTDEAFF. Full variable domain (missing parts from reference TRBV19 and TRBJ1-1): DGGITQSPKYLFRKEGQNVTLSCEQNLNHDAMYWYRQDPGQGLRLIYYSQIVNDFQKGDIAEGYSVSREKKESFPLTVTSAQKNPTAFYLCASSIGAGTDEAFFGQGTRLTVV.

This clonotype was seen at least ten times. The V and J genes are TRBV29-1 and TRBJ2-2; D may be TRBD1 (5 bases). The germline CDR1 and CDR2 sequences are SQVTM and ANQGSEA. The V and J ends lost 3 bases and 4 bases respectively, with 9 bases between them. The CDR3 has 13 residues. CDR3 nucleotide sequence: TGCAGCGTTGACAGGGTTGGCACCGGGGAGCTGTTTTTT. This translates into CSVDRVGTGELFF.

This sequence joins TRBV7-9 and TRBJ1-1; no firm D call. V shed 6 bases and J shed 0 bases, with 20 bases lying between them. CDR1 is SEHNR and CDR2 is FQNEAQ in the germline V gene (reference sequence). The CDR3 covers 17 residues. The CDR3 spells CASSSGGPGTMNTEAFF. CDR3 sequence (DNA): TGTGCCAGCAGTTCAGGCGGGCCAGGTACTATGAACACTGAAGCTTTCTTT.

V usage is TRBV7-9 and J usage is TRBJ1-6, with 7 nucleotides matching TRBD1. The CDR3 runs to 12 residues. The germline V gene encodes CDR1 SEHNR and CDR2 FQNEAQ (reference sequence). Losses at the gene ends were 3 bases for V and 16 bases for J; bases not matched to a gene: 6. CDR3: CASSFSGQALHF. The CDR3 DNA reads as TGTGCCAGCAGCTTCTCAGGACAGGCGCTCCACTTT.

This sequence joins TRBV2 and TRBJ2-7; D unresolved. CDR1 is SNHLY, CDR2 FYNNEI, per germline. Between the trimmed V and J ends, which lost 11 bases and 3 bases, there was a span of 20 bases. This CDR3 has 14 amino acids. CDR3 coding DNA: TGTGCCTGGAGCCCCGGGCAGAATGTCTACGAGCAGTACTTC. Translating it yields CAWSPGQNVYEQYF.

This chain joins TRBV20-1 and TRBJ1-5, with 10 positions matching TRBD1. V lost 2 bases, J lost 5 bases, and 3 bases stayed unmatched. This CDR3 region has 14 residues. CDR1 and CDR2 (germline): DFQATT, SNEGSKA (reference sequence). CDR3 bases: TGCAGTGCTAGATCCGGGACAGGGGATCAGCCCCAGCATTTT. Its translation: CSARSGTGDQPQHF.

Concerning this clonotype itself: A read error is possible here, since a much larger clone lies one base away. The V and J genes are TRBV24-1 and TRBJ2-5; TRBD1 agrees at 8 bases. Germline V gives CDR1 KGHDR, CDR2 SFDVKD. The CDR3 spans 16 residues. The CDR3 coding sequence is TGTGCCACCAGTGAACCGACAGGGGATAAGGCAGAGACCCGGTACTTC. Protein: CATSEPTGDKAETRYF.

The rearrangement links TRBV7-9 to TRBJ2-5; D uncertain. CDR3 length: 13 residues. Germline CDR1 reads SEHNR; CDR2 reads FQNEAQ (reference sequence). V was pared by 2 bases and J by 5 bases, with 9 bases between. The CDR3, as DNA: TGTGCCAGCAGCTTAATAGCCGACGAGACCCAGTACTTC. As protein: CASSLIADETQYF.

The genes are TRBV15 and TRBJ2-5, with a weak D call TRBD2 (7 bases). Germline V gives CDR1 LNHNV, CDR2 YYDKDF (reference sequence). V gave up 5 bases and J gave up 5 bases, with 18 bases separating them. This CDR3 contains 15 residues. CDR3 coding DNA: TGTGCCACCAGCGGGGGGGCAGGGGATCACGAGACCCAGTACTTC. This gives the protein CATSGGAGDHETQYF.

Only a few counts were recorded for this clonotype. The chain is built from TRBV5-6 and TRBJ2-5, with D possibly called TRBD1 or TRBD2 (6 bases each). V gave up 1 base and J gave up 0 bases, with 16 bases separating them. The germline V gene has CDR1 SGHDT and CDR2 YYEEEE. This CDR3 is 17 amino acids long. The DNA of the CDR3 is TGTGCCAGCAGCTTGAGGGGGGCAGGTTTGGACCAAGAGACCCAGTACTTC. It specifies CASSLRGAGLDQETQYF.

This sequence joins TRBV7-8 and TRBJ1-5; D is unclear. The V gene lost 5 bases and the J gene lost 2 bases, with 10 bases spanning the gap. The CDR3 is made up of 14 amino acids. Germline-derived CDR1 and CDR2 are SGHVS and FQNEAQ. DNA for the CDR3: TGTGCCAGCAGCGACTACAGCGGCAATCAGCCCCAGCATTTT. This translates into CASSDYSGNQPQHF.

In regard to this clonotype: The junction does not match germline at one end; this may be a read error. The chain carries TRBV7-7 and TRBJ2-2; D may match TRBD1 or TRBD2 (6 bases each). Per germline, CDR1 SSHAT and CDR2 FNYEAQ (reference sequence). This CDR3 spans 13 amino acids. The CDR3 spells CASTGGDTGELFF. In DNA form, the CDR3 reads TGTGCTAGCACCGGGGGCGACACCGGGGAGCTGTTTTTT. Full variable domain (outside the CDR3, taken from reference TRBV7-7 and TRBJ2-2): GAGVSQSPRYKVTKRGQDVTLRCDPISSHATLYWYQQALGQGPEFLTYFNYEAQPDKSGLPSDRFSAERPEGSISTLTIQRTEQRDSAMYRCASTGGDTGELFFGEGSRLTVL.

Remarks on this clonotype: This may come from a read error, since a much larger clone is one base off. The genes are TRBV25-1 and TRBJ1-2; possible D gene TRBD1, 5 bases. The CDR3 extends over 13 amino acids. V was trimmed by 4 bases and J by 1 base, leaving 7 bases between them. In germline, CDR1 is MGHDK, CDR2 SYGVNS. The CDR3 sequence is CASSAGVNYGYTF. CDR3 bases: TGTGCCAGCAGTGCGGGGGTTAACTATGGCTACACCTTC.

A remark on this clonotype: This may be a read error, as it is one base from a much larger clone. The chain combines TRBV20-1 with TRBJ1-4, with D perhaps TRBD1 (5 bases). CDR1 and CDR2 (germline): DFQATT, SNEGSKA (reference sequence). The CDR3 totals 11 residues. The CDR3 DNA sequence: TGCGGAGTTATGACGGGGGAAAAACTGCTTTTT. Its translation: CGVMTGEKLLF.

The chain recombines TRBV5-4 with TRBJ2-5; TRBD2 might be the D (6 bases). Trimming shortened V by 7 bases and J by 0 bases, and 16 bases separated the two germline ends. CDR1 and CDR2 from the germline V gene are SGHNT and YYREEE (reference sequence). The CDR3 has 15 residues. The CDR3: CASRAGKKYQETQYF. In DNA form, the CDR3 reads TGTGCCAGCCGGGCGGGAAAGAAGTACCAAGAGACCCAGTACTTC.

There are many counts of this clonotype. J is TRBJ1-6 and V is TRBV7-2; 11 nucleotides match TRBD1. The length of the CDR3 is 16 residues. The trim removed 1 base at V and 8 bases at J, leaving 4 bases unmatched. Per germline, CDR1 SGHTA and CDR2 FQGNSA. This CDR3 reads CASSLGTGGLDSPLHF. As DNA, the CDR3 is TGTGCCAGCAGCTTAGGGACAGGGGGCTTGGATTCACCCCTCCACTTT. The full variable domain, with the rest looked up from reference TRBV7-2 and TRBJ1-6, is GAGVSQSPSNKVTEKGKDVELRCDPISGHTALYWYRQSLGQGLEFLIYFQGNSAPDKSGLPSDRFSAERTGGSVSTLTIQRTQQEDSAVYLCASSLGTGGLDSPLHFGNGTRLTVT.